These T cell receptor beta chains were read from a single sample in a study of response to subunit inactivated influenza vaccine. TCRdb processed the RT-PCR reads anew with MiXCR; each CDR3 protein has one entry. Found here are roughly 290,000 distinct CDR3 sequences, roughly a fifth of them singletons; the top ten hold roughly a tenth. The specimen was PBMCs from blood, collected around 22 months after vaccination. Receptor source: a man aged 45 to 70 who received an inactivated influenza vaccine. The CDR3 runs from the conserved cysteine through the conserved F or W. D genes are given only for firm matches. A row's size may be missing; if present it is once, few, many or a size class.

>-|TRBV29-1|few|TRBJ1-1
CSAKGGEATEAFF
TGCAGCGCAAAGGGGGGTGAGGCCACTGAAGCTTTCTTT
>-|TRBV13|many|TRBJ1-1
CASSFDRDTEAFF
TGTGCCAGCAGCTTCGACAGAGACACTGAAGCTTTCTTT
>-|TRBV10-3|-|TRBJ1-1
CAISEYRGYTEAFF
TGTGCCATCAGTGAGTATAGGGGGTACACTGAAGCTTTCTTT
>-|TRBV28|-|TRBJ2-7
CASNSGGYEQYF
TGCGCCTCCAACTCTGGGGGCTACGAGCAGTACTTC
>-|TRBV7-9|-|TRBJ2-1
CASSFAGEQFF
TGTGCCAGCAGCTTTGCTGGCGAGCAGTTCTTC
>-|TRBV4-2|-|TRBJ1-1
CASSQEKNTEAFF
TGTGCCAGCAGCCAAGAGAAGAACACTGAAGCTTTCTTT
>-|TRBV12-3/TRBV12-4|few|TRBJ2-1
CASNNYNEQFF
TGTGCCAGCAACAATTACAATGAGCAGTTCTTC
>-|TRBV12-3/TRBV12-4|few|TRBJ2-5
CASSLAFRTLQETQYF
TGTGCCAGCAGTTTAGCTTTCCGGACATTGCAAGAGACCCAGTACTTC
>-|TRBV30|few|TRBJ1-4
CAWRAQGRSLNEKLFF
TGTGCCTGGAGGGCCCAGGGGAGATCTCTTAATGAAAAACTGTTTTTT
>TRBD1|TRBV27|-|TRBJ1-5
CASSLGAGGSQPQHF
TGTGCCAGCAGTTTAGGGGCAGGGGGAAGTCAGCCCCAGCATTTT
>-|TRBV7-8|-|TRBJ2-2
CASSLLKGGELFF
TGTGCCAGCAGCTTATTAAAGGGTGGGGAGCTGTTTTTT
>-|TRBV10-3|few|TRBJ2-1
CAITPDGSSYNEQFF
TGTGCCATCACTCCGGACGGGAGCTCCTACAATGAGCAGTTCTTC
>-|TRBV11-1|few|TRBJ2-1
CASSPNMWTTYNEQFF
TGTGCCAGCAGCCCTAATATGTGGACTACCTACAATGAGCAGTTCTTC
>TRBD1|TRBV4-1|many|TRBJ1-6
CASSLQADRGGTPLHF
TGCGCCAGCAGCCTTCAGGCGGACAGGGGAGGGACACCCCTCCACTTT
>TRBD2|TRBV4-3|-|TRBJ2-4
CASSQALAGARRNIQYF
TGCGCCAGCAGCCAAGCCCTAGCGGGGGCCCGGAGAAACATTCAGTACTTC
>TRBD2|TRBV6-1|-|TRBJ2-2
CASSQTTAGGSGELFF
TGTGCCAGCAGTCAGACGACGGCGGGAGGATCCGGGGAGCTGTTTTTT
>-|TRBV7-2|many|TRBJ1-5
CASSRIYHQPQHF
TGTGCCAGCAGCCGAATTTATCATCAGCCCCAGCATTTT
>-|TRBV19|-|TRBJ1-2
CASTDSTPNYGYTF
TGTGCCAGTACCGACTCCACGCCTAACTATGGCTACACCTTC
>TRBD1|TRBV10-3|-|TRBJ1-5
CAISELKTGRSKHSNQPQHF
TGTGCCATCAGTGAGCTGAAGACAGGGCGATCTAAGCATAGCAATCAGCCCCAGCATTTT
>-|TRBV5-1|few|TRBJ2-7
CASSLVERGRDF
TGCGCCAGCAGCTTGGTGGAAAGGGGTCGAGACTTC
>-|TRBV12-3/TRBV12-4|few|TRBJ2-7
CASSFYGKYEQYF
TGTGCCAGCAGTTTTTACGGGAAATACGAGCAGTACTTC
>-|TRBV28|few|TRBJ1-5
CASSLRRGLNQPQHF
TGTGCCAGCAGTTTACGCCGGGGCCTCAATCAGCCCCAGCATTTT
>TRBD2|TRBV19|-|TRBJ2-2
CASSTVGTSGRGELFF
TGTGCCAGTAGTACTGTTGGGACTAGCGGGCGTGGGGAGCTGTTTTTT
>-|TRBV28|-|TRBJ1-3
CASSFYGSGNTIYF
TGTGCCAGCAGTTTCTACGGCTCTGGAAACACCATATATTTT
>-|TRBV4-2|-|TRBJ2-2
CASSQPSGRNANTGELFF
TGTGCCAGCAGCCAGCCCTCGGGGCGGAACGCGAACACCGGGGAGCTGTTTTTT
>-|TRBV3-1|many|TRBJ1-5
CASSQGVTHQPQHF
TGTGCCAGCAGCCAAGGGGTTACACATCAGCCCCAGCATTTT
>-|TRBV5-1|-|TRBJ1-5
CASSIDINQPQHF
TGCGCCAGCAGCATTGACATAAATCAGCCCCAGCATTTT
>-|TRBV15|-|TRBJ1-5
CATSRILSGIGNQPQHF
TGTGCCACCAGCAGGATCCTCAGCGGGATCGGCAATCAGCCCCAGCATTTT
>TRBD1|TRBV9|-|TRBJ2-1
CASTLPGTGYNEQFF
TGTGCCAGCACCCTCCCAGGGACAGGGTACAATGAGCAGTTCTTC
>TRBD1|TRBV5-1|few|TRBJ1-1
CASRNRDRNTEAFF
TGCGCCAGCAGAAACCGGGACAGAAACACTGAAGCTTTCTTT
>TRBD2|TRBV27|-|TRBJ2-7
CASLSGSEQYF
TGTGCCAGCCTTAGCGGGAGCGAGCAGTACTTC
>TRBD1|TRBV28|-|TRBJ1-6
CASSSGTGEFPLHF
TGTGCCAGCAGTTCCGGGACAGGGGAGTTTCCCCTCCACTTT
>-|TRBV6-5|-|TRBJ2-3
CASSYPKQGTTSTDTQYF
TGTGCCAGCAGTTACCCCAAACAGGGAACGACTAGCACAGATACGCAGTATTTT
>TRBD2|TRBV11-2|-|TRBJ2-7
CASSSTSGRALPHHYEQYF
TGTGCCAGCAGCTCCACTAGCGGGAGGGCCCTTCCCCACCACTACGAGCAGTACTTC
>-|TRBV28|once|TRBJ1-5
CASSFVANGNQPQHF
TGTGCCAGCAGTTTTGTTGCCAACGGCAATCAGCCCCAGCATTTT
>-|TRBV5-1|-|TRBJ2-1
CASSFGDSSYNEQFF
TGCGCCAGCAGCTTCGGGGATAGCTCCTACAATGAGCAGTTCTTC
>TRBD1|TRBV7-2|few|TRBJ2-5
CASSLGTAPYQETQYF
TGTGCCAGCAGCCTCGGGACAGCCCCTTACCAAGAGACCCAGTACTTC
>-|TRBV3-1|-|TRBJ2-4
CASSQGAEANIQYF
TGTGCCAGCAGCCAAGGAGCGGAGGCAAACATTCAGTACTTC
>-|TRBV13|-|TRBJ2-7
CASSLVRQSLSYEQYF
TGTGCCAGCAGCTTAGTTCGCCAGTCTTTATCCTACGAGCAGTACTTC
>TRBD2|TRBV11-3|-|TRBJ2-1
CASSSTGGTYNEQFF
TGTGCCAGCAGCTCGACCGGGGGGACCTACAATGAGCAGTTCTTC
>TRBD1|TRBV12-3/TRBV12-4|few|TRBJ2-5
CASSGTGGVGKETQYF
TGTGCCAGCAGTGGGACAGGGGGCGTTGGTAAAGAGACCCAGTACTTC
>-|TRBV12-3/TRBV12-4|many|TRBJ2-3
CASSYGWGSTDTQYF
TGTGCCAGCAGCTACGGTTGGGGTTCCACAGATACGCAGTATTTT
>-|TRBV21-1|many|TRBJ1-1
CASTHRGVNTEAFF
TGTGCCAGCACACACAGGGGGGTGAACACTGAAGCTTTCTTT
>-|TRBV7-9|-|TRBJ1-2
CASSLEFYGYTF
TGTGCCAGCAGCTTAGAATTCTATGGCTACACCTTC
>-|TRBV10-3|-|TRBJ1-2
CAISERSHSYGYTF
TGTGCCATCAGTGAGCGGTCCCATAGCTATGGCTACACCTTC
>-|TRBV11-2|-|TRBJ1-3
CASSFEQVPSGNTIYF
TGTGCCAGCAGCTTCGAACAGGTGCCCTCTGGAAACACCATATATTTT
>-|TRBV11-1|-|TRBJ2-7
CASSLGLGVGMNLNEQYF
TGTGCCAGCAGCTTAGGGTTAGGAGTGGGGATGAACCTCAACGAGCAGTACTTC
>TRBD1|TRBV5-1|many|TRBJ1-3
CASSPGQTSSGNTIYF
TGCGCCAGCAGCCCGGGACAGACAAGCTCTGGAAACACCATATATTTT
>-|TRBV6-2/TRBV6-3|many|TRBJ2-7
CASSGQVVNEQYF
TGTGCCAGCAGTGGCCAGGTTGTCAACGAGCAGTACTTC
>TRBD2|TRBV4-3|-|TRBJ2-7
CASSPFGGAYEQYF
TGCGCCAGCAGCCCGTTCGGGGGGGCTTACGAGCAGTACTTC
>-|TRBV19|many|TRBJ1-5
CASTEGRGSNQPQHF
TGTGCCAGTACCGAGGGACGGGGCAGCAATCAGCCCCAGCATTTT
>TRBD1|TRBV14|-|TRBJ2-2
CASSQGGGTVSGELFF
TGTGCCAGCAGCCAAGGTGGTGGGACAGTTTCCGGGGAGCTGTTTTTT
>-|TRBV9|few|TRBJ2-1
CASSVATGGVSEQFF
TGTGCCAGCAGCGTAGCTACAGGTGGGGTGAGTGAGCAGTTCTTC
>TRBD2|TRBV12-5|-|TRBJ2-2
CASGLVPGLAVNTGELFF
TGTGCTAGTGGTTTGGTACCCGGACTAGCGGTCAACACCGGGGAGCTGTTTTTT
>-|TRBV11-2|many|TRBJ1-4
CASSFGLRDEKLFF
TGTGCCAGCAGCTTTGGGTTAAGGGATGAAAAACTGTTTTTT
>TRBD2|TRBV20-1|-|TRBJ2-7
CSAGLAGHPYEQYF
TGCAGTGCAGGACTAGCGGGGCACCCCTACGAGCAGTACTTC
>TRBD1|TRBV12-3/TRBV12-4|few|TRBJ2-7
CASSFGQESSYEQYF
TGTGCCAGCAGTTTCGGACAGGAGAGCTCCTACGAGCAGTACTTC
>TRBD1|TRBV24-1|-|TRBJ1-5
CATSDSTGTGFNQPQHF
TGTGCCACCAGTGATTCGACCGGGACAGGGTTCAATCAGCCCCAGCATTTT
>-|TRBV4-1|many|TRBJ1-5
CASSQDEGKTLQGRHF
TGCGCCAGCAGCCAAGATGAAGGAAAAACGTTGCAGGGCAGGCATTTT